A single sample gave rise to the 2 T cell receptor beta chains below, sequenced in a study of cytomegalovirus exposure and HLA in healthy donors. The assay was immunoSEQ multiplex PCR, and TCRdb's table has in-frame clones only and misses some. The table lists about 120,000 clones, more than 95% of them singletons. The sample consisted of PBMCs. These receptors came from a man aged 18 to 35 in good health and CMV-seronegative.

V gene TRBV7-2 combines with J gene TRBJ1-1, with D possibly being TRBD1 (6 bases). CDR3 size: 14 residues. Looked up from germline, CDR1 is SGHTA and CDR2 is FQGNSA. V lost 1 base and J lost 5, with 11 bases in between. The CDR3 spells CASSLVTGLTEAFF. CDR3 nucleotide sequence: TGTGCCAGCAGCTTAGTTACAGGGTTGACTGAAGCTTTCTTT.

The chain carries TRBV7-2 and TRBJ1-2; 7 nucleotides match TRBD1. V was pared by 5 bases and J by 5 bases, with 11 bases of the junction left unmatched. From germline, CDR1 is SGHTA and CDR2 FQGNSA. The length of the CDR3 is 15 residues. CDR3 residues: CASSQTNRGNYGYTF. The CDR3 coding sequence is TGTGCCAGCAGCCAGACAAACAGGGGAAATTATGGCTACACCTTC. Full variable domain (missing parts from reference TRBV7-2 and TRBJ1-2): GAGVSQSPSNKVTEKGKDVELRCDPISGHTALYWYRQSLGQGLEFLIYFQGNSAPDKSGLPSDRFSAERTGGSVSTLTIQRTQQEDSAVYLCASSQTNRGNYGYTFGSGTRLTVV.